This T cell receptor (beta chain) was obtained from a study of shared clonotypes between healthy human individuals. Overall study results and limits: Sequencing of the sorted subsets was shown by rarefaction to be incomplete despite large depth.

The naive CD8 subset, CD45RO-negative cells positively selected for CCR7, excluded terminally differentiated effector memory CD45RA+ cells. Measured with immunoSEQ multiplex PCR; TCRdb has only the in-frame clones, and not every one. Of hundreds of thousands of clones listed, 90% to 97% are singletons. The CDR3 has 16 amino acids. Trimming cost V 0 bases and J 0 bases; bases outside gene matches: 3. Germline CDR1 is MNHEY and CDR2 is SMNVEV (reference sequence). This clone was recorded only once. Its antigen is not identified. The V and J genes are TRBV27 and TRBJ1-1; 8 positions match TRBD1. The TCR sequence derives from a woman aged 25-40 years in good health. The sequenced sample consisted of naive CD8+ T cells sorted from blood. This CDR3 reads CASSLSNRGMNTEAFF. CDR3 DNA: TGTGCCAGCAGTTTATCAAACAGGGGGATGAACACTGAAGCTTTCTTT.